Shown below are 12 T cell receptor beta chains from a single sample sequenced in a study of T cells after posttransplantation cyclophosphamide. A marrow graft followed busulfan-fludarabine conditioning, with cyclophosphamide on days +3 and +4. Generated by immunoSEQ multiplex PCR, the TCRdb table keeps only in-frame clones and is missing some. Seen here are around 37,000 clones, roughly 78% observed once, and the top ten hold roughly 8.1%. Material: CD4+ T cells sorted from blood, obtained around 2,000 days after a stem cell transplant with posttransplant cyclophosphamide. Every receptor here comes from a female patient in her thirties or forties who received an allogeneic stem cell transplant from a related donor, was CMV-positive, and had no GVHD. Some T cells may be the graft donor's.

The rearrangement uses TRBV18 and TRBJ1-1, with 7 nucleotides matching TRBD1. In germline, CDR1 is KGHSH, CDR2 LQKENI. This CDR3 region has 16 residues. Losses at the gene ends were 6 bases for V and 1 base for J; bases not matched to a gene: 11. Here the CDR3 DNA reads TGTGCCAGCTCGCCCGGTGGCAGGGGGAGGAACACTGAAGCTTTCTTT. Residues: CASSPGGRGRNTEAFF.

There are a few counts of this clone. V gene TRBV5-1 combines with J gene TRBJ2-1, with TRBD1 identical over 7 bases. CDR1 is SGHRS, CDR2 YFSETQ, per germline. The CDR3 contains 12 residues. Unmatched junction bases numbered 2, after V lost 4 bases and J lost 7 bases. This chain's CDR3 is CASSTQGNEQFF. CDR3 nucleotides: TGCGCCAGCAGCACACAGGGGAATGAGCAGTTCTTC.

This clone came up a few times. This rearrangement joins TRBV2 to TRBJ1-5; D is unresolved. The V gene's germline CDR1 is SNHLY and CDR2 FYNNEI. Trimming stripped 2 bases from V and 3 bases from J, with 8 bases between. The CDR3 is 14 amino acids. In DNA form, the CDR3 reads TGTGCCAGCAGTGAAAGTCTGGCCAATCAGCCCCAGCATTTT. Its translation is CASSESLANQPQHF.

CDR3 protein: CASSQGETTDTQYF. CDR3 bases: TGTGCCAGCAGCCAAGGGGAGACCACAGATACGCAGTATTTT. This chain joins TRBV4-2 and TRBJ2-3; a possible D gene is TRBD2 (5 bases). V shed 1 base and J shed 2 bases, with 7 bases lying between them. This CDR3 comprises 14 residues. Per the germline V gene, CDR1 is LGHNA and CDR2 is YNFKEQ.

CDR3 sequence: CASSGGGVQLETQYF. CDR3 nucleotides: TGTGCCAGCAGTGGCGGGGGGGTTCAGTTAGAGACCCAGTACTTC. This rearrangement joins TRBV28 to TRBJ2-5; TRBD2 agrees at 9 bases. Trimming at V came to 5 bases and at J to 4 bases, leaving 8 bases not matched to a gene. Germline loops: CDR1 MDHEN, CDR2 SYDVKM. This CDR3 has 15 amino acids.

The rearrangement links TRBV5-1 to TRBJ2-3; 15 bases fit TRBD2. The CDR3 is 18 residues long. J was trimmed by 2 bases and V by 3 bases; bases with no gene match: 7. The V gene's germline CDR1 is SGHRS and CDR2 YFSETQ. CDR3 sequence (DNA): TGCGCCAGCAGCTCGGGACTAGCGGGGGGCCGGTCCACAGATACGCAGTATTTT. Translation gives CASSSGLAGGRSTDTQYF.

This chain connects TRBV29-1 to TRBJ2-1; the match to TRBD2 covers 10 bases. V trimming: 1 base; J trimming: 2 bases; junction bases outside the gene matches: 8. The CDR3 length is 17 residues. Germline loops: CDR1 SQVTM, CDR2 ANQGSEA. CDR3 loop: CSVEGGRSGGAYNEQFF. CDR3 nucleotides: TGCAGCGTTGAAGGTGGGCGAAGCGGGGGGGCCTACAATGAGCAGTTCTTC.

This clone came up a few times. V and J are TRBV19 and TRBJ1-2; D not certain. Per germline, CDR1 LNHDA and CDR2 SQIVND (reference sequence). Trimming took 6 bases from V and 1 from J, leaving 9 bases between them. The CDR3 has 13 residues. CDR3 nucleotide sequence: TGTGCCAGTAGCCCCCCACATAACTATGGCTACACCTTC. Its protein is CASSPPHNYGYTF.

CDR3 coding DNA: TGTGCCAGCAGCTTAAAACGGTCCTACGAGCAGTACTTC. Translated: CASSLKRSYEQYF. The gene calls are TRBV7-2 and TRBJ2-7; D is unresolved. V dropped 2 bases and J dropped 1 base, with 6 bases sitting between them. This CDR3 is built from 13 residues. Germline values: CDR1 SGHTA, CDR2 FQGNSA.

CDR3 nucleotide sequence: TGTGCCACCCAGGGGGAGACTGAAGCTTTCTTT. As protein: CATQGETEAFF. The chain links TRBV10-3 to TRBJ1-1; 7 bases are a match to TRBD1. The length of the CDR3 is 11 residues. The germline gives CDR1 ENHRY, CDR2 SYGVKD. V shed 10 bases, J shed 5 bases, and the junction held 4 bases outside the gene matches.

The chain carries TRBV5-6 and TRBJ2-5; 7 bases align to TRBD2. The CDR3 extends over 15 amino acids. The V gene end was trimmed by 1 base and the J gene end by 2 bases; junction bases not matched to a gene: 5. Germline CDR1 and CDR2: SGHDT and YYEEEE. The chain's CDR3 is CASSLTSAGQETQYF. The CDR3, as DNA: TGTGCCAGCAGCTTGACTAGCGCGGGACAAGAGACCCAGTACTTC.

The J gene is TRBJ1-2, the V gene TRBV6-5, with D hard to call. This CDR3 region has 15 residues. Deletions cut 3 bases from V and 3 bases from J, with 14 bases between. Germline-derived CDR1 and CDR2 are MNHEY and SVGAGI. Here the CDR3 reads CASSYLPLGDYGYTF. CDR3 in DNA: TGTGCCAGCAGTTATTTGCCCTTGGGCGACTATGGCTACACCTTC.